The 15 T cell receptor beta chains below were found in one sample sequenced in a study of cytomegalovirus exposure and HLA in healthy donors. Primers included in the PCR were 60 Vbeta and 13 Jbeta primers. Sequencing was performed with immunoSEQ multiplex PCR; in TCRdb, only in-frame clones are kept and a portion is missing. This table has about 120,000 clones, roughly 68% appearing once. What was sequenced was PBMCs. The receptors come from a man aged 25-45 years in good health and CMV-seropositive.

This chain joins TRBV7-6 and TRBJ2-3; 10 nucleotides align to TRBD1. Germline loops: CDR1 SGHVS, CDR2 FNYEAQ. The CDR3 extends over 13 amino acids. V was pared by 10 bases and J by 1 base, with 2 bases of the junction left unmatched. As DNA, the CDR3 is TGTGCCACCGGGACAGGGGGCACAGATACGCAGTATTTT. Its translation is CATGTGGTDTQYF.

A few counts support this clone. This sequence joins TRBV4-2 and TRBJ2-3; the D is unclear. The germline V gene encodes CDR1 LGHNA and CDR2 YNFKEQ. V was shortened by 1 base and J by 3 bases, with 8 bases between the two germline ends. The CDR3 is 14 residues long. The CDR3 is CASSQVSRTDTQYF. The CDR3 coding sequence is TGTGCCAGCAGCCAAGTTTCTAGGACAGATACGCAGTATTTT.

This clone came up a few times. Here the CDR3 reads CASSPKSGTGGETQYF. CDR3 nucleotide sequence: TGTGCCAGCAGCCCTAAATCCGGGACAGGGGGAGAGACCCAGTACTTC. The chain uses TRBV14 and TRBJ2-5; 11 bases line up with TRBD1. Germline CDR1 and CDR2: SGHDN and FVKESK. This CDR3 region has 16 residues. V lost 4 bases and J lost 4; bases outside the gene matches: 8.

This rearrangement joins TRBV4-2 to TRBJ1-1, with D possibly being TRBD1 (6 bases). This CDR3 has 15 residues. CDR1 is LGHNA, CDR2 YNFKEQ, per germline. V was trimmed by 1 base and J by 4 bases, leaving 13 bases between them. The CDR3 DNA reads TGTGCCAGCAGCCAAGTCGGGTCAGGGGCCACTGAAGCTTTCTTT. Translated: CASSQVGSGATEAFF.

The chain links TRBV18 to TRBJ1-4; TRBD1 aligns across 7 bases. Germline CDR1 and CDR2: KGHSH and LQKENI. V shed 4 bases and J 3 bases; nucleotides not matched to a gene: 5. The CDR3 extends over 15 amino acids. In DNA, the CDR3 is TGTGCCAGCTCACTCGCGGGACAGCCTAATGAAAAACTGTTTTTT. This gives the protein CASSLAGQPNEKLFF.

The V gene is TRBV10-1, the J gene TRBJ1-1; 7 nucleotides line up with TRBD1. CDR1 and CDR2 (germline): WNHNN, SYGVQD (reference sequence). The CDR3 has 16 residues. After removal of 5 bases from V and 4 bases from J, the junction contained 13 bases not matched to a gene. This chain's CDR3 is CASSLDREFRGTEAFF. CDR3 DNA: TGCGCCAGCAGTTTAGACAGGGAGTTTCGCGGCACTGAAGCTTTCTTT.

This clone appeared a few times. This sequence joins TRBV10-3 and TRBJ2-7; D is undetermined. Germline V gives CDR1 ENHRY, CDR2 SYGVKD. CDR3 size: 12 residues. V lost 1 base, J lost 2 bases, and 3 bases lay in between. The CDR3 nucleotides read TGTGCCATCAGTGAGTTTACCTACGAGCAGTACTTC. This sequence encodes CAISEFTYEQYF.

This clone showed up just a few times. This sequence joins TRBV9 and TRBJ1-2; D gene ambiguous. The germline V and J ends were trimmed by 0 bases and 4 bases, with 13 bases remaining between them. Germline CDR1 is SGDLS and CDR2 is YYNGEE. This CDR3 contains 15 residues. The chain's CDR3 is CASSVDVVGTYGYTF. CDR3 DNA: TGTGCCAGCAGCGTAGATGTGGTGGGCACCTATGGCTACACCTTC.

The chain has TRBV7-3 and TRBJ1-3, with TRBD1 identical over 9 bases. Germline-derived CDR1 and CDR2 are SGHTA and FQGTGA. The CDR3 has 15 amino acids. V lost 4 bases and J lost 4; bases outside the gene matches: 5. CDR3 amino acids: CASSSDRGDGNTIYF. CDR3 nucleotide sequence: TGTGCCAGCAGCTCAGACAGGGGGGACGGAAACACCATATATTTT.

The chain combines TRBV6-5 with TRBJ1-5; D perhaps matches TRBD1 (6 bases). There are 14 residues in the CDR3. Trimming took 7 bases from V and 4 from J, leaving 14 bases between them. The germline gives CDR1 MNHEY, CDR2 SVGAGI. CDR3 protein: CASTPTGTNQPQHF. The DNA of the CDR3 is TGTGCCAGCACTCCTACCGGGACAAATCAGCCCCAGCATTTT.

Of note for this clone: The sample holds other DNA sequences that translate to the same CDR3. The V gene is TRBV18, the J gene TRBJ2-1, with D maybe TRBD2 (6 bases). Germline CDR1 is KGHSH and CDR2 is LQKENI. V gave up 3 bases and J gave up 6 bases, with 21 bases separating them. The CDR3 spans 17 residues. CDR3 region: CASSPVGGAGIANEQFF. CDR3 DNA: TGTGCCAGCTCACCGGTCGGCGGGGCGGGGATTGCCAATGAGCAGTTCTTC.

This sequence joins TRBV18 and TRBJ1-2; D might be TRBD1 (5 bases). The CDR3 totals 14 residues. V lost 6 bases, J lost 4 bases, and 15 bases lay in between. Germline V CDR1 and CDR2: KGHSH, LQKENI. The CDR3 DNA is TGTGCCAGCTCCCAAGGCCAGGGAGGCTATGGCTACACCTTC. This codes for CASSQGQGGYGYTF.

This clone was counted between two and nine times. The V call is TRBV11-2, the J call TRBJ2-2, with 9 bases that match TRBD1. V was pared by 4 bases and J by 5 bases, with 5 bases of the junction left unmatched. The CDR3 has 15 amino acids. The V gene's germline CDR1 is SGHAT and CDR2 FQNNGV. Here the CDR3 DNA reads TGTGCCAGCAGCTCCGGGACAGGGATTACCGGGGAGCTGTTTTTT. Translating gives CASSSGTGITGELFF.

V is TRBV28 and J is TRBJ2-2; D perhaps matches TRBD1 (6 bases). Trimming took 5 bases from V and 5 from J, leaving 9 bases between them. This CDR3 is 13 amino acids long. CDR1 is MDHEN and CDR2 is SYDVKM in the germline V gene. CDR3 in amino acids: CASSVRGTGELFF. The CDR3 nucleotides read TGTGCCAGCAGTGTGAGGGGGACCGGGGAGCTGTTTTTT. Full variable domain (missing parts from reference TRBV28 and TRBJ2-2): DVKVTQSSRYLVKRTGEKVFLECVQDMDHENMFWYRQDPGLGLRLIYFSYDVKMKEKGDIPEGYSVSREKKERFSLILESASTNQTSMYLCASSVRGTGELFFGEGSRLTVL.

This clone was observed a few times. V usage is TRBV5-1 and J usage is TRBJ1-6, with D possibly being TRBD1 (5 bases). The V end lost 2 bases, the J end lost 8 bases, and 17 bases lay between the germline ends. CDR1 is SGHRS and CDR2 is YFSETQ in the germline V gene. This CDR3 comprises 16 residues. Here the CDR3 reads CASSLNRRGGYSPLHF. CDR3 sequence (DNA): TGCGCCAGCAGCTTAAACCGCCGGGGGGGGTATTCACCCCTCCACTTT.